This T cell receptor beta chain was retrieved from a study of response to subunit inactivated influenza vaccine. TCRdb redid the calling of the RT-PCR reads with MiXCR, one entry per CDR3 protein. Seen here are hundreds of thousands of distinct CDR3 sequences, 9% to 15% observed once, and the top ten hold approximately 8.3%. This clonotype was counted between two and nine times. Its antigen remains unidentified. Findings of the study overall: Few new T cells, the authors suggested, are recruited by each seasonal influenza vaccination.

The sample here was non-naive T cells sorted from PBMCs, taken approximately 15 days before vaccination. The source is a man aged 45-60 years who received an inactivated influenza vaccine.

CDR3 sequence: CATSRGPSGGDNEQFF. The CDR3 nucleotides read TGTGCCACCAGCAGAGGGCCTAGCGGGGGGGACAATGAGCAGTTCTTC. The chain links TRBV15 to TRBJ2-1, with 12 bases identical to TRBD2. The germline V gene encodes CDR1 LNHNV and CDR2 YYDKDF (reference sequence). There are 16 residues in the CDR3. V shed 1 base, J shed 5 bases, and the junction held 3 bases outside the gene matches.